Listed here are 10 T cell receptor beta chains from one sample, sequenced in a study of cytomegalovirus exposure and HLA in healthy donors. The PCR had 60 Vbeta and 13 Jbeta primers. Libraries were prepared by immunoSEQ multiplex PCR; TCRdb keeps only in-frame clonotypes and omits some of them. The sample table includes approximately 100,000 clones. Sequencing input: PBMCs. The receptor source for this set is a middle-aged man in good health and CMV-seropositive.

The chain uses TRBV7-9 and TRBJ1-5; 7 bases map to TRBD1. Germline V gives CDR1 SEHNR, CDR2 FQNEAQ (reference sequence). CDR3 length: 15 amino acids. Trimming removed 4 bases from V and 0 bases from J; junction bases left unmatched: 3. The CDR3 DNA reads as TGTGCCAGCAGCTCGACAGGGAATAGCAATCAGCCCCAGCATTTT. Translating it yields CASSSTGNSNQPQHF.

This chain joins TRBV5-6 and TRBJ2-3; 11 bases align to TRBD2. Trimming cost V 4 bases and J 0 bases; bases outside gene matches: 10. Germline-derived CDR1 and CDR2 are SGHDT and YYEEEE. There are 18 residues in the CDR3. CDR3 sequence: CASSRTSGSYSSTDTQYF. For the CDR3, the DNA is TGTGCCAGCAGCCGCACTAGCGGGAGCTACTCTAGCACAGATACGCAGTATTTT.

The chain joins TRBV12-5 to TRBJ2-3, with D maybe TRBD2 (5 bases). Germline lookup yields CDR1 LGHNT and CDR2 FRNRAP. The CDR3 runs 14 residues. Trimming pared 2 bases from V and 6 bases from J, leaving 12 bases between. CDR3 DNA: TGTGCTAGTGGTTTGAGTGATCCGGGGGATACGCAGTATTTT. It specifies CASGLSDPGDTQYF.

V gene TRBV6-1 combines with J gene TRBJ1-1; D perhaps matches TRBD1 (5 bases). Germline-derived CDR1 and CDR2 are MNHNS and SASEGT. Trimming left V 8 bases short and J 8 bases short, with 12 bases between. CDR3 length: 11 amino acids. The CDR3: CASPIHREAFF. CDR3 in DNA: TGTGCCAGCCCCATACACAGGGAAGCTTTCTTT.

This chain connects TRBV4-3 to TRBJ2-5; unclear D gene. This CDR3 is built from 15 residues. V was pared by 0 bases and J by 6 bases, with 14 bases between. Germline V lookup: CDR1 LGHNA, CDR2 YSLEER. The CDR3 bases are TGCGCCAGCAGCCAAGATGAAGTGGGCCGAAAGACCCAGTACTTC. Translation: CASSQDEVGRKTQYF.

The CDR3 DNA follows: TGCGCCAGCAGCCAGGGGGACTACCAAGAGACCCAGTACTTC. Amino acids: CASSQGDYQETQYF. The chain has TRBV5-1 and TRBJ2-5, with a weak D call TRBD1 (7 bases). Germline CDR1 and CDR2: SGHRS and YFSETQ. This CDR3 contains 14 residues. V lost 4 bases and J 0 bases, leaving 10 bases between the germline ends.

This chain connects TRBV10-1 to TRBJ2-5, with D perhaps matching TRBD1 (5 bases). CDR1 is WNHNN and CDR2 is SYGVQD in the germline V gene (reference sequence). The CDR3 totals 17 residues. Deletions cut 7 bases from V and 5 bases from J, with 26 bases between. CDR3 bases: TGCGCCAGCAATTCTGTGTTCGGCAGGGTGATACCGGAGACCCAGTACTTC. Translation: CASNSVFGRVIPETQYF.

J is TRBJ2-1 and V is TRBV5-8, with 7 bases that match TRBD1. Unmatched junction bases numbered 6, after V lost 3 bases and J lost 9 bases. CDR1 is SGHTS and CDR2 is YDEGEE in the germline V gene. The CDR3 covers 13 residues. The CDR3 is CASSSDRVAEQFF. CDR3 DNA: TGTGCCAGCAGCTCAGACAGGGTCGCTGAGCAGTTCTTC.

The chain has TRBV27 and TRBJ2-3, with D possibly matching TRBD1 (5 bases). The CDR3 is 13 residues long. Germline V gives CDR1 MNHEY, CDR2 SMNVEV (reference sequence). Trimming pared 7 bases from V and 2 bases from J, leaving 10 bases between. CDR3 region: CASTGWDTDTQYF. The CDR3 DNA reads as TGTGCCAGCACAGGGTGGGACACAGATACGCAGTATTTT.

V and J are TRBV6-5 and TRBJ2-7; 8 positions agree with TRBD2. V lost 6 bases, J lost 6 bases, and 10 bases stayed unmatched. Germline-derived CDR1 and CDR2 are MNHEY and SVGAGI. The CDR3 is 14 amino acids. The CDR3 DNA sequence: TGTGCCAGCAGCCCGCTTAGCGGGGCTGGCGAGCAGTACTTC. Protein product: CASSPLSGAGEQYF.